One and the same sample provided the 14 T cell receptor beta chains below, sequenced in a study of blood T cell repertoires in COVID-19 (dated by TCRdb to 2018 to 2021). Receptors were amplified or captured by the immunoSEQ multiplex PCR assay. What TCRdb holds here is the immuneACCESS table cut down to in-frame rearrangements. Part of the clones is not present; checked against another copy, under half of the missing clones reflect an unresolved V gene, and the others are unexplained. The sample yields almost 100,000 clones; 86% were counted once. The ten largest clones capture approximately 10% of the sample. The specimen was peripheral blood. The receptors stem from a man in his forties or fifties with acute or convalescent COVID-19.

V gene TRBV5-6 combines with J gene TRBJ2-7; 7 bases are a match to TRBD1. V was pared by 4 bases and J by 8 bases, with 15 bases of the junction left unmatched. Germline CDR1 SGHDT, CDR2 YYEEEE. This CDR3 has 15 amino acids. DNA for the CDR3: TGTGCCAGCAGCCCACTAAGGACAGGCCTGGAGAAGCAGTACTTC. As protein: CASSPLRTGLEKQYF.

The chain combines TRBV6-6 with TRBJ2-7; a possible D gene is TRBD2 (5 bases). The CDR3 length is 14 residues. Germline values: CDR1 MNHNY, CDR2 SVGAGI (reference sequence). V gave up 8 bases and J gave up 7 bases, with 21 bases separating them. CDR3 DNA: TGTGCCAGCGCTCCGGACTCGGCTGTTGGGGAGCAGTACTTC. Residues: CASAPDSAVGEQYF.

The chain is built from TRBV11-2 and TRBJ1-2, with TRBD1 identical over 9 bases. J was trimmed by 4 bases and V by 8 bases; bases with no gene match: 8. Germline V gene sequence: CDR1 SGHAT, CDR2 FQNNGV. The CDR3 spans 14 residues. DNA of the CDR3: TGTGCCAGCCGCCCCACAGGGGGCGGCTATGGCTACACCTTC. This translates into CASRPTGGGYGYTF.

The CDR3 DNA is TGTGCCAGCAGCCAAGAGGGGGGAGCAGGACACCAAAATTCACCCCTCCACTTT. Translating it yields CASSQEGGAGHQNSPLHF. The chain has TRBV3-1 (or the pseudogene TRBV3-2) and TRBJ1-6; D is possibly TRBD1 (5 bases). The ends were cut back, 0 bases at V and 7 bases at J, with 19 bases in the middle. CDR3 length: 18 residues. From germline, CDR1 is LGHDT and CDR2 YNNKEL (reference sequence).

V usage is TRBV5-6 and J usage is TRBJ2-6; 8 nucleotides agree with TRBD2. The germline CDR1 and CDR2 sequences are SGHDT and YYEEEE. J was trimmed by 0 bases and V by 4 bases; bases with no gene match: 0. The CDR3 sequence is 15 residues long. The CDR3 region is CASSRGGSGANVLTF. The DNA of the CDR3 is TGTGCCAGCAGCCGGGGGGGCTCTGGGGCCAACGTCCTGACTTTC.

The chain links TRBV12-5 to TRBJ2-7, with TRBD2 matching over 10 bases. The CDR3 is 15 amino acids. Trimming removed 5 bases from V and 2 bases from J; junction bases left unmatched: 6. Germline-derived CDR1 and CDR2 are LGHNT and FRNRAP. This CDR3 reads CASGQVAGGPYEQYF. The CDR3 nucleotides read TGTGCTAGTGGTCAGGTAGCGGGAGGCCCCTACGAGCAGTACTTC.

The chain recombines TRBV5-6 with TRBJ2-1; perhaps TRBD2 as D (6 bases). The V end lost 0 bases, the J end lost 3 bases, and 16 bases lay between the germline ends. Germline V gene data show CDR1 as SGHDT and CDR2 as YYEEEE. This CDR3 has 17 residues. The CDR3 here is CASSLVGAGKSYNEQFF. The CDR3 nucleotides are TGTGCCAGCAGCTTGGTAGGGGCGGGGAAAAGCTACAATGAGCAGTTCTTC.

This clone was counted a single time. This chain joins TRBV28 and TRBJ2-2; no definite D call. V gave up 1 base and J gave up 2 bases, with 5 bases separating them. CDR1 MDHEN and CDR2 SYDVKM come from the germline V gene. There are 14 residues in the CDR3. The CDR3 DNA follows: TGTGCCAGCAGTTTATCCTCTAACACCGGGGAGCTGTTTTTT. This sequence encodes CASSLSSNTGELFF.

The DNA for the CDR3 is TGTGCCAGCAGCTTAGGCGGGACAGGGGCAAACTATGGCTACACCTTC. This codes for CASSLGGTGANYGYTF. The J gene is TRBJ1-2, the V gene TRBV7-9, with 10 nucleotides matching TRBD1. Germline V gives CDR1 SEHNR, CDR2 FQNEAQ (reference sequence). The V gene end was trimmed by 1 base and the J gene end by 2 bases; junction bases not matched to a gene: 4. This CDR3 contains 16 residues. The variable domain in full, completed from reference TRBV7-9 and TRBJ1-2, reads DTGVSQNPRHKITKRGQNVTFRCDPISEHNRLYWYRQTLGQGPEFLTYFQNEAQLEKSRLLSDRFSAERPKGSFSTLEIQRTEQGDSAMYLCASSLGGTGANYGYTFGSGTRLTVV.

This chain links TRBV10-1 with TRBJ2-3, with 8 nucleotides matching TRBD1. The CDR3 consists of 15 residues. J lost 0 bases, V lost 2 bases, and 1 base had no gene match. Germline V gives CDR1 WNHNN, CDR2 SYGVQD (reference sequence). This CDR3 is CASSERDRSTDTQYF. In DNA, the CDR3 is TGCGCCAGCAGTGAGCGGGACAGGAGCACAGATACGCAGTATTTT.

J is TRBJ2-7 and V is TRBV7-2; 12 positions match TRBD2. Germline CDR1 SGHTA, CDR2 FQGNSA. This CDR3 spans 18 amino acids. V was clipped by 2 bases and J by 0 bases; unmatched bases: 8. CDR3 nucleotide sequence: TGTGCCAGCAGCTTACTGGCTGGACTAGCGGGAAGCTCCTACGAGCAGTACTTC. Translating it yields CASSLLAGLAGSSYEQYF. The variable domain in full, completed from reference TRBV7-2 and TRBJ2-7, reads GAGVSQSPSNKVTEKGKDVELRCDPISGHTALYWYRQSLGQGLEFLIYFQGNSAPDKSGLPSDRFSAERTGGSVSTLTIQRTQQEDSAVYLCASSLLAGLAGSSYEQYFGPGTRLTVT.

The rearrangement joins TRBV24-1 to TRBJ1-5, with 8 bases that match TRBD1. This CDR3 is built from 14 residues. After removal of 4 bases from V and 7 bases from J, the junction contained 5 bases not matched to a gene. Germline V gene sequence: CDR1 KGHDR, CDR2 SFDVKD. DNA of the CDR3: TGTGCCACCAGTGACCCCAGGGGGCAACAGCCCCAGCATTTT. Translating gives CATSDPRGQQPQHF.

This clone was recorded once. This sequence joins TRBV7-9 and TRBJ1-1; 11 bases match TRBD1. The CDR3 runs 17 residues. The trim removed 5 bases at V and 7 bases at J, leaving 15 bases unmatched. CDR1 is SEHNR and CDR2 is FQNEAQ in the germline V gene (reference sequence). In DNA form, the CDR3 reads TGTGCCAGCAGCCCTCCCCGACCGGGACAGGGGGTAGGTGAAGCTTTCTTT. It translates to CASSPPRPGQGVGEAFF.

This clone has just a few counts. The rearrangement joins TRBV14 to TRBJ2-7; 7 positions agree with TRBD2. CDR3 length: 13 residues. Germline V lookup: CDR1 SGHDN, CDR2 FVKESK. Trimming at V came to 4 bases and at J to 6 bases, leaving 6 bases not matched to a gene. The DNA for the CDR3 is TGTGCCAGCAGCCCGCGACTAGCTGGCGAGCAGTACTTC. Amino acids: CASSPRLAGEQYF.